This TCR beta chain appears in the sequencing data of a study of T cell responses to AZD1222 COVID-19 vaccine. Study findings and constraints: Seropositive at baseline were only a handful of AZD1222 recipients. All repertoire sampling was performed exclusively after the peak T cell response. CD4 TCRs linked to vaccination spanned spike, dominating at 160-218 and 743-854.

As concerns this clone: The target antigen is unknown.

TCRdb's copy holds only in-frame clones and misses some; the assay was immunoSEQ multiplex PCR. The sample holds some 60,000 clones, around 80% seen once. CDR1 and CDR2 (germline): SGHNT, YENEEA. The CDR3 consists of 14 residues. V lost 3 bases to trimming and J lost 6 bases, with 9 bases between them. The material was peripheral blood, obtained 28 days after the second AZD1222 dose. The TCR was taken from an adult who received the AZD1222 COVID-19 vaccine. This chain links TRBV11-3 with TRBJ1-6; no clear D. The CDR3 spells CASSLKRSNSPLHF. The CDR3, as DNA: TGTGCCAGCAGCTTGAAACGGAGTAATTCACCCCTCCACTTT.